This entry lists 6 T cell receptor beta chains sequenced from one sample in a study of patients and donors after allogeneic stem cell transplantation. TCRdb passed the RT-PCR reads through MiXCR, listing each CDR3 protein once. Of 410,000 or so distinct CDR3 sequences in the sample, 16% were seen once. Sequenced: blood, either unsorted or a sorted T cell fraction (not recorded which). Receptor source: a human donor who was either an allogeneic HSCT recipient or a stem cell or donor lymphocyte infusion donor (not recorded which). It is not recorded whose cells these are; they may come from a transplant donor.

This clonotype occurred a few times. This rearrangement joins TRBV3-1 to TRBJ2-1; 7 positions match TRBD2. Germline V CDR1 and CDR2: LGHDT, YNNKEL (reference sequence). The CDR3 is made up of 17 amino acids. The V gene end was trimmed by 2 bases and the J gene end by 8 bases; junction bases not matched to a gene: 15. The CDR3 protein is CASSQSLKREFIDEQFF. The DNA of the CDR3 is TGTGCCAGCAGCCAATCCCTAAAGCGGGAATTTATCGATGAGCAGTTCTTC.

This clonotype occurred a few times. The CDR3 reads CASARQILNTEAFF. Written as DNA, the CDR3 is TGTGCCAGCGCTAGACAGATCCTCAACACTGAAGCTTTCTTT. V and J are TRBV11-3 and TRBJ1-1; D perhaps matches TRBD1 (5 bases). There are 14 residues in the CDR3. Trimming left V 8 bases short and J 2 bases short, with 15 bases between. CDR1 and CDR2 from the germline V gene are SGHNT and YENEEA.

This clonotype was detected ten times or more. The chain joins TRBV12-3 or TRBV12-4 to TRBJ1-3; D is ambiguous. The CDR3 is made up of 15 amino acids. V was cut by 5 bases and J by 0 bases, with 11 bases left in between. DNA for the CDR3: TGTGCCAGCAGTCTTGGATTGAGCTCTGGAAACACCATATATTTT. Its translation: CASSLGLSSGNTIYF.

This clonotype appeared many times. The chain links TRBV7-8 to TRBJ1-2; D is uncertain. With 5 bases removed from V and 4 bases from J, the gap between germline ends came to 14 bases. The CDR3 is 14 amino acids. Per the germline V gene, CDR1 is SGHVS and CDR2 is FQNEAQ. CDR3 loop: CASSPRTALYGYTF. For the CDR3, the DNA is TGTGCCAGCAGCCCAAGGACGGCCCTCTATGGCTACACCTTC.

The J gene is TRBJ1-2, the V gene TRBV14, with a possible D match to TRBD1 (5 bases). Germline CDR1 and CDR2: SGHDN and FVKESK. The CDR3 runs 14 residues. Deletions cut 1 base from V and 2 bases from J, with 8 bases between. CDR3 sequence reads: CASSQVTGNYGYTF. The DNA for the CDR3 is TGTGCCAGCAGCCAAGTAACAGGCAACTATGGCTACACCTTC.

The chain uses TRBV9 and TRBJ2-7; the match to TRBD1 covers 10 bases. With V trimmed by 2 bases and J by 0 bases, 5 bases remained unmatched. Germline CDR1 SGDLS, CDR2 YYNGEE. The CDR3 has 16 residues. CDR3 in amino acids: CASSVKDRGFSYEQYF. The CDR3 DNA is TGTGCCAGCAGCGTCAAGGACAGGGGGTTCTCCTACGAGCAGTACTTC.